This entry describes one TCR beta chain. Its binding antigen is unknown. Base quality data are lacking; no much larger clone is found one base away. Ficoll-Paque density gradient centrifugation was the method used to isolate PBMCs. The record originates from a study of T-cell memory formation after mild COVID-19 (dated by TCRdb to 2020 to 2022). As for the study more broadly: Most TCR sequence clusters were specific to one of the two donors. Longitudinal TCRalpha and TCRbeta repertoire sequencing tracked T-cell clones expanding and contracting after mild COVID-19 in a couple of donors. Two young, previously healthy adult volunteers made up the cohort, one male and one female.

Sequencer: Illumina NovaSeq 6000. TCRalpha and TCRbeta cDNA libraries were constructed by 5'RACE with constant-segment primers, with sample barcodes and unique molecular identifiers being introduced. RNA was extracted from every sample with Trizol reagent. Amplification of the libraries took two PCR steps, and the second step added a second sample barcode plus Illumina TruSeq adapters. Libraries were sequenced on an Illumina NovaSeq with 2 x 150 bp paired-end reads. As for the original processing: With migec v1.2.7, reads were demultiplexed and then collapsed into UMI-guided consensus sequences. Using mixcr v2.1.11, UMI consensuses were aligned to TRA and TRB V and J templates and then assembled into clonotypes. Expanded or contracted clonotypes were those called significant by both edgeR and NoisET, with noise models trained on biological replicates. edgeR calls used a false discovery rate-adjusted p below 0.01 and a log2 fold-change threshold of 1. As an exploratory analysis of dynamics, max-normalized trajectories of the 1000 most abundant clonotypes were examined by PCA with hierarchical clustering. Each responding clone was given a CD4 or CD8 phenotype based on the CD4+ and CD8+ repertoires, which had been sequenced separately. TCRdb reprocessing: public reads trimmed at Q25 with fastp, clones called with MiXCR, in-frame beta chains kept. Every entry covers one CDR3 protein and lists the most common genes and DNA from its rows. The V and J calls come from TCRdb's annotation, not from the publication. Within this sample are tens of thousands of distinct CDR3 sequences, with over 11% of them counted one time only. Roughly 30% of the sample is in the top ten clones.

For this chain, trimming is 3 bases at the V end and 3 bases at the J end, and the number of junction bases without a gene match is 7. The germline V gene yields SGDLS for CDR1 and YYNGEE for CDR2. The CDR3 contains 15 residues, cysteine and phenylalanine counted. Solely the CDR3 DNA is kept, with 45 bases framed from the first base. Beyond this particular receptor, the publication reports: Contracting CD4+ clones were found mainly in CM and EM memory subsets, while CD8+ clones were enriched in EMRA. Clones that contracted from day 15 to 85 showed balanced CD4/CD8 phenotypes, whereas a second wave of clones that expanded from day 15 to 37 leaned towards CD4+. Some responding clones were found in pre-infection memory, which suggests that pre-existing cross-reactive memory T cells took part in the SARS-CoV-2 response. The study covered only a couple of mild cases, and larger cohorts including severe cases with pre-infection samples were considered necessary. Whether the second-wave clones peaking on day 37 were SARS-CoV-2 specific was not confirmed.

Here the chain combines TRBV9 and TRBJ2-7, with TRBD1 matching 9 junction bases. The sample consisted of PBMCs or a T cell subset sorted from them (not recorded which). This receptor was taken from an adult woman who had mild COVID-19 (a few samples of this study predate the infection). The sample titles of this study are shuffled in the database, so cell type and time point are left out; the donor was told from shared clones. The CDR3 protein is CASSGGQGTIYEQYF. The nucleotide sequence is given as TGTGCCAGCAGCGGGGGACAGGGTACCATCTACGAGCAGTACTTC.